This T cell receptor beta chain came from a study of CD8 T cells in Susac syndrome. Study-level results: CD4+ repertoires of Susac syndrome patients lacked detectable clonal expansion.

Random hexamers primed reverse transcription of about 0.5 to 1 ug RNA. TCRdb fed the immunoSEQ multiplex PCR reads into MiXCR, producing one record per CDR3 protein. The sample lists some 210,000 distinct CDR3 sequences, approximately 94% occurring once. The CDR3 has 14 amino acids. The germline V gene encodes CDR1 SGHRS and CDR2 YFSETQ. V was shortened by 4 bases and J by 3 bases, with 13 bases between the two germline ends. A note on this clonotype: Its antigen is currently unknown.

The clonotype comes from a human donor with Susac syndrome. The rearrangement joins TRBV5-1 to TRBJ1-1; no firm D call. The sample taken for sequencing was CD4+ T cells from PBMCs. The CDR3, as DNA: TGCGCCAGCAGCCTAGCGATCGGGGACACTGAAGCTTTCTTT. This codes for CASSLAIGDTEAFF. The full variable domain, its missing parts supplied by reference TRBV5-1 and TRBJ1-1, is KAGVTQTPRYLIKTRGQQVTLSCSPISGHRSVSWYQQTPGQGLQFLFEYFSETQRNKGNFPGRFSGRQFSNSRSEMNVSTLELGDSALYLCASSLAIGDTEAFFGQGTRLTVV.